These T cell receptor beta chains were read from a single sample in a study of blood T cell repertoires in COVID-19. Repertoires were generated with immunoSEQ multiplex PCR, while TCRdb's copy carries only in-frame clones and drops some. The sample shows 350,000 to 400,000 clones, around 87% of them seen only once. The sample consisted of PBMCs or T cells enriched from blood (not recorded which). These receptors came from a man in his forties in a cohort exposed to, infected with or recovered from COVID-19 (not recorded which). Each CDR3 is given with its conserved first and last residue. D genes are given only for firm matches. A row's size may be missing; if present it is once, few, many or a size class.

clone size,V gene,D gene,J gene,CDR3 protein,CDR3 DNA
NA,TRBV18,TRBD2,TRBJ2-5,CASSPTGLAGAHVGTQYF,TGTGCCAGCTCACCGACTGGACTAGCGGGAGCCCACGTAGGGACCCAGTACTTC
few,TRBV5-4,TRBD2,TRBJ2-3,CASSSPSGNTDTQYF,TGTGCCAGCAGTTCTCCTAGCGGGAACACAGATACGCAGTATTTT
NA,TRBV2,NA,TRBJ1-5,CASSEVQNQPQHF,TGTGCCAGCAGTGAAGTACAGAATCAGCCCCAGCATTTT
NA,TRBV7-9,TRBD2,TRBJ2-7,CASSYHPPGVAGYTYEQYF,TGTGCCAGCAGCTACCACCCGCCGGGGGTAGCGGGATATACCTACGAGCAGTACTTC
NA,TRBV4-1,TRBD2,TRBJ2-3,CASSQASGYDTDTQYF,TGCGCCAGCAGCCAAGCTAGCGGATACGACACAGATACGCAGTATTTT
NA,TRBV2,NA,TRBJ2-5,CASEKRAAKTQYF,TGTGCCAGCGAGAAGAGGGCTGCGAAGACCCAGTACTTC
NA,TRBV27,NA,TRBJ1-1,CASRRIGTFAEAFF,TGTGCCAGCAGACGTATAGGGACATTTGCTGAAGCTTTCTTT
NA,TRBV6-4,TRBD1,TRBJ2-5,CASSLTGGKTQYF,TGTGCCAGCAGCTTGACAGGGGGCAAGACCCAGTACTTC
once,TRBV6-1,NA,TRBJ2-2,CASSEMGPRGTGELFF,TGTGCCAGCAGTGAAATGGGGCCGCGGGGTACCGGGGAGCTGTTTTTT
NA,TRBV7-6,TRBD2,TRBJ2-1,CASSLVGRRDEQFF,TGTGCCAGCAGCTTAGTCGGGAGGCGGGATGAGCAGTTCTTC
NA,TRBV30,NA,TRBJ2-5,CAWSTTGKGTQYF,TGTGCCTGGAGTACCACAGGAAAGGGGACCCAGTACTTC
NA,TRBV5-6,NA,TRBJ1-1,CASSLQSEAFF,TGTGCCAGCAGCTTGCAGTCAGAAGCTTTCTTT
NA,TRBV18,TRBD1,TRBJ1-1,CASSPPAGQGAIEAFF,TGTGCCAGCTCACCACCCGCGGGACAGGGGGCGATTGAAGCTTTCTTT
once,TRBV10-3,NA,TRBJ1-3,CAISEHDFSGNTIYF,TGTGCCATCAGTGAGCACGACTTCTCTGGAAACACCATATATTTT
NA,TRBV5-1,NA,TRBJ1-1,CASTPIGVENTEAFF,TGCGCCAGCACCCCGATCGGGGTCGAGAACACTGAAGCTTTCTTT
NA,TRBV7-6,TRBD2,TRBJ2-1,CASEPSGGLYNEQFF,TGTGCCAGCGAGCCTAGCGGGGGACTCTACAATGAGCAGTTCTTC
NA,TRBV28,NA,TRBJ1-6,CASSLRRGNSPLHF,TGTGCCAGCAGTTTACGCAGGGGCAATTCACCCCTCCACTTT